This TCR beta chain was obtained from a study of blood T cell repertoires in COVID-19. CDR1 MDHEN and CDR2 SYDVKM come from the germline V gene. CDR3 length: 16 residues. V was clipped by 4 bases and J by 0 bases; unmatched bases: 5. Participants came from about two dozen US areas, aged about 18 to 95 years. Membership in each cohort depended on participant-reported clinical history. Recovered status in Cohort 3 required two negative PCRs, clearance, or symptom resolution. Authors' analysis steps: Amplification of reference gene primers was used by the study to estimate nucleated cell counts. Generated by immunoSEQ multiplex PCR, the TCRdb table keeps only in-frame clones and is missing some. That table furnishes V, J and clone size, whereas the DNA furnished D and trimming. The sample consists of more than 300,000 clones, roughly nine tenths of them appearing once.

V gene TRBV28 combines with J gene TRBJ2-7; 11 bases fit TRBD1. The source material was PBMCs or T cells enriched from blood (not recorded which). This clonotype was sampled from a woman in her twenties or thirties who had recovered from COVID-19. The CDR3 region has the DNA TGTGCCAGCAGTTCCCCCGGGACAGGGGGCTCCTACGAGCAGTACTTC. It yields the protein CASSSPGTGGSYEQYF.